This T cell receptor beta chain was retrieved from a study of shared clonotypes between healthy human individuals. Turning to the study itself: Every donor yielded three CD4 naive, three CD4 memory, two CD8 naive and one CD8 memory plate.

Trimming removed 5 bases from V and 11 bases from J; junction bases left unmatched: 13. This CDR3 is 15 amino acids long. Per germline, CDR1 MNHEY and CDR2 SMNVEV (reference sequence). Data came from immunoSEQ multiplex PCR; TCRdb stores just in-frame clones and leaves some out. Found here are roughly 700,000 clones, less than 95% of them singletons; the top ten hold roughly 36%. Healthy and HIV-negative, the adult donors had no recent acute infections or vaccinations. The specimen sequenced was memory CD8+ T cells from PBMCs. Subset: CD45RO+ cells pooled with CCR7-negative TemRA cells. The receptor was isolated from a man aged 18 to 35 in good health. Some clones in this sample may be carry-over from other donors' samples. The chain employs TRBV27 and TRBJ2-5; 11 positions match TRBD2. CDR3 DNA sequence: TGTGCCAGCAGTCGAACGACTAGCGGGAAAGGGGAGCAGTACTTC. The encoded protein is CASSRTTSGKGEQYF.